A selection of T cell receptor beta chains follows, all from one sample in a study of blood T cell repertoires in COVID-19. The assay was immunoSEQ multiplex PCR, and TCRdb's table has in-frame clones only and misses some. The sample shows under 200,000 clones, over 80% of them seen only once. The sequenced material came from peripheral blood. These receptors were taken from a woman aged 55-70 years who had recovered from COVID-19. The CDR3 runs from the conserved cysteine through the conserved F or W. Each record gives: clone size, D gene, J gene, V gene, CDR3 DNA, CDR3 protein. The D gene is left open where the match is weak. Clone size is stated in some rows and not others, as once, few, many or a class when expanded.

>-|-|TRBJ1-1|TRBV12-3/TRBV12-4
TGTGCCAGCAGTTTAGCGCACAGCACTGAAGCTTTCTTT
CASSLAHSTEAFF
>-|-|TRBJ1-5|TRBV4-1
TGCGCCAGCAGCCAAGAGGGGGGTTTGAGTCAGCCCCAGCATTTT
CASSQEGGLSQPQHF
>-|-|TRBJ1-3|TRBV3-1/TRBV3-2
TGTGCCAGCAGCCAACAGGGGTCCTCTGGAAACACCATATATTTT
CASSQQGSSGNTIYF
>-|TRBD1|TRBJ1-2|TRBV6-6
TGTGCCAGCACCAATTACAGGGGGAACTATGGCTACACCTTC
CASTNYRGNYGYTF
>-|-|TRBJ2-7|TRBV11-2
TGTGCCAGCAGCGGCGGGGTTACCTACGAGCAGTACTTC
CASSGGVTYEQYF
>-|TRBD1|TRBJ2-1|TRBV30
TGTGCCTGGAACAAGGACAGGGGCCCTGAGCAGTTCTTC
CAWNKDRGPEQFF
>-|TRBD1|TRBJ1-1|TRBV28
TGTGCCAGCAGTCCCCCCGCAGGGGGACTTGAAGCTTTCTTT
CASSPPAGGLEAFF
>few|-|TRBJ1-5|TRBV6-5
TGTGCCAGCAGTTACGGGAGGAGCAATCAGCCCCAGCATTTT
CASSYGRSNQPQHF
>-|-|TRBJ2-7|TRBV29-1
TGCAGCGGTGGGAGTGGGCCGAGTTACGAGCAGTACTTC
CSGGSGPSYEQYF
>-|TRBD1|TRBJ2-1|TRBV5-8
TGTGCCAGCAGCCTGGGACAGGGGAGAGATGAGCAGTTCTTC
CASSLGQGRDEQFF
>-|TRBD1|TRBJ1-4|TRBV4-3
TGCGCCAGCAGCCAAGAATATGGCAGGGGGCGTAGTACTAATGAAAAACTGTTTTTT
CASSQEYGRGRSTNEKLFF
>-|TRBD2|TRBJ2-7|TRBV5-4
TGTGCCAGCAGCTTAGGTAGCGGGGGGGCCCAGTACGAGCAGTACTTC
CASSLGSGGAQYEQYF
>-|-|TRBJ2-7|TRBV9
TGTGCCAGCAGCGTAGAGGGGGACTCCTACGAGCAGTACTTC
CASSVEGDSYEQYF
>-|-|TRBJ2-3|TRBV29-1
TGCAGCGTTTGGCAGTCGATTTCAGATACGCAGTATTTT
CSVWQSISDTQYF
>-|TRBD1|TRBJ2-6|TRBV7-9
TGTGCCAGCAGCACCCAAATGGACAGGTTCCTCTCTGGGGCCAACGTCCTGACTTTC
CASSTQMDRFLSGANVLTF
>once|-|TRBJ1-6|TRBV19
TGTGCCAGTAGGCAGTTTAATTCACCCCTCCACTTT
CASRQFNSPLHF
>-|TRBD2|TRBJ2-7|TRBV6-5
TGTGCCAGCAATCTCGGGGGGGACCGCGAGCAGTACTTC
CASNLGGDREQYF
>-|TRBD2|TRBJ2-1|TRBV4-1
TGCGCCAGCAGCCAAGCCCCGACTAGCGGGGGGGTCGATGAGCAGTTCTTC
CASSQAPTSGGVDEQFF
>-|-|TRBJ2-7|TRBV3-1/TRBV3-2
TGTGCCAGCAGCCAAGTAGCCTACGAGCAGTACTTC
CASSQVAYEQYF
>-|TRBD1|TRBJ2-3|TRBV6-5
TGTGCCAGCAGATACAGGGGGCCGGGCACAGATACGCAGTATTTT
CASRYRGPGTDTQYF
>-|TRBD2|TRBJ2-1|TRBV9
TGTGCCAGCAGCCCCAATGGGGGGGGATACAATGAGCAGTTCTTC
CASSPNGGGYNEQFF
>-|TRBD1|TRBJ2-2|TRBV6-1
TGTGCCAGCAGTGAAGGACAGGGGCACACCGGGGAGCTGTTTTTT
CASSEGQGHTGELFF
>-|-|TRBJ1-4|TRBV7-3
TGTGCCAGCAGCTTAATACGGCAGGCCTTGGTTGCAACTAATGAAAAACTGTTTTTT
CASSLIRQALVATNEKLFF
>-|TRBD2|TRBJ2-7|TRBV9
TGTGCCAGCAGCGCATCTAGCGGGTCCTACGAGCAGTACTTC
CASSASSGSYEQYF